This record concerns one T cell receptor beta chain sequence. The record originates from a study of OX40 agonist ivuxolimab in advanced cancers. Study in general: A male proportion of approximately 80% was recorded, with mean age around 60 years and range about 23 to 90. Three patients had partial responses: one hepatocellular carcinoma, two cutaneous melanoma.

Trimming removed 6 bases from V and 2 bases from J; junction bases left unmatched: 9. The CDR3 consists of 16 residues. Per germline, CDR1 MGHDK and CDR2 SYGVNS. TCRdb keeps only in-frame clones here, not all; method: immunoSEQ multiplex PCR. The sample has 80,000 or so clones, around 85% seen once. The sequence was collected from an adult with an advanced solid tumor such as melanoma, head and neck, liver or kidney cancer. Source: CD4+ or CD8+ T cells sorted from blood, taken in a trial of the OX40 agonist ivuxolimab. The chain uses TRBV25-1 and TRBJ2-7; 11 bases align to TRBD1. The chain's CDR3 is CASRASAGQGAYEQYF. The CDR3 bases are TGTGCCAGCAGGGCTTCAGCGGGACAGGGGGCCTACGAGCAGTACTTC.